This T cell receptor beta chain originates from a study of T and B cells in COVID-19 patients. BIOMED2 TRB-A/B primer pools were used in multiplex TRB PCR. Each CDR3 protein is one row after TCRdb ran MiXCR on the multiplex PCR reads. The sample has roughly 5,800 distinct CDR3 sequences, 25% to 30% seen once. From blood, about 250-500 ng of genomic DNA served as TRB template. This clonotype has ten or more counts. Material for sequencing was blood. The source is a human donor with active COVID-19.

CDR3 residues: CASSPGTESNQPQHF. The CDR3 DNA reads TGTGCCAGCTCACCGGGTACAGAAAGCAATCAGCCCCAGCATTTT. This chain uses TRBV18 with TRBJ1-5; D is undetermined. This CDR3 comprises 15 residues. The germline CDR1 and CDR2 sequences are KGHSH and LQKENI. V was trimmed by 3 bases and J by 1 base, leaving 10 bases between them. Based on the CDR3 plus reference TRBV18 and TRBJ1-5, the full variable domain is NAGVMQNPRHLVRRRGQEARLRCSPMKGHSHVYWYRQLPEEGLKFMVYLQKENIIDESGMPKERFSAEFPKEGPSILRIQQVVRGDSAAYFCASSPGTESNQPQHFGDGTRLSIL.